This TCR beta chain was retrieved from a study of blood T cell repertoires in COVID-19. Study information: Specimens from acute and convalescent COVID-19 originated in the United States, Italy and Spain. Sample material is recorded as cDNA or gDNA derived from T cells, B-cell-depleted T cells, or PBMCs.

In the authors' workflow: Cell counts per sample came from amplifying reference gene primers. Libraries were prepared by immunoSEQ multiplex PCR; TCRdb keeps only in-frame clonotypes and omits some of them. V, J and clone size were drawn from that table, and D and trimming were deduced from the DNA. The sample has around 400,000 clones; 89% are singletons. CDR1 KGHSH and CDR2 LQKENI come from the germline V gene. Losses at the gene ends were 2 bases for V and 6 bases for J; bases not matched to a gene: 2. The CDR3 runs 14 residues. Sequenced sample: peripheral blood. The source of this sequence is a man aged 40-55 years with acute or convalescent COVID-19. This chain connects TRBV18 to TRBJ2-7, with 12 positions matching TRBD2. This CDR3 reads CASSPALAGGEQYF. The CDR3 nucleotides read TGTGCCAGCTCACCAGCACTAGCGGGAGGCGAGCAGTACTTC.